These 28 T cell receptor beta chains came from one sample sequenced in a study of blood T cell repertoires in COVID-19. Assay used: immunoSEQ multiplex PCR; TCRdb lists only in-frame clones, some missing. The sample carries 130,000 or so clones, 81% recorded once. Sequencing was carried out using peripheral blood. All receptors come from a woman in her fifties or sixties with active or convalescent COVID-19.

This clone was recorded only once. Here the CDR3 DNA reads TGTGCCAGCATCTGGGAGGGTGGCTACACCTTC. It codes for CASIWEGGYTF. The chain employs TRBV5-4 and TRBJ1-2; no reliable D call. CDR3 length: 11 residues. V was pared by 6 bases and J by 7 bases, with 10 bases between. The germline gives CDR1 SGHNT, CDR2 YYREEE (reference sequence).

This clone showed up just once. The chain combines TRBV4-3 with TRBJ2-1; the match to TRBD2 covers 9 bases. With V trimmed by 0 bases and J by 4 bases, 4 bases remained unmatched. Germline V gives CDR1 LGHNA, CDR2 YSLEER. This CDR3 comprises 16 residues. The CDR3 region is CASSQEASGTYNEQFF. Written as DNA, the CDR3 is TGCGCCAGCAGCCAAGAGGCTAGCGGGACATACAATGAGCAGTTCTTC.

In DNA form, the CDR3 reads TGTGCCAGCAGCCGACAGAACACTGAAGCTTTCTTT. Amino acid sequence: CASSRQNTEAFF. The chain employs TRBV6-5 and TRBJ1-1, with no clear D. This CDR3 is built from 12 residues. Germline loops: CDR1 MNHEY, CDR2 SVGAGI. V was cut by 6 bases and J by 1 base, with 6 bases left in between.

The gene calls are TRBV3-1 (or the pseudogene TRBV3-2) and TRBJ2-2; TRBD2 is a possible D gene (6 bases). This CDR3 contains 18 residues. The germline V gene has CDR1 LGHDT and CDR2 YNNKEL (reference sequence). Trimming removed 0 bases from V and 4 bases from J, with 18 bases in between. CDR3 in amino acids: CASSQENSGYPGTGELFF. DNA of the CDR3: TGTGCCAGCAGCCAAGAGAATAGCGGCTACCCGGGCACCGGGGAGCTGTTTTTT.

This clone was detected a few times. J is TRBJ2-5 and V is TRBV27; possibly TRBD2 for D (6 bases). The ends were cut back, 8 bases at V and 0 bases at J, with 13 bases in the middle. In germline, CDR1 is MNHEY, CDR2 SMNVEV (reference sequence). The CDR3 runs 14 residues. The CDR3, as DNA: TGTGCCAGCGCTCGGGACTGGGACCAAGAGACCCAGTACTTC. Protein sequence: CASARDWDQETQYF.

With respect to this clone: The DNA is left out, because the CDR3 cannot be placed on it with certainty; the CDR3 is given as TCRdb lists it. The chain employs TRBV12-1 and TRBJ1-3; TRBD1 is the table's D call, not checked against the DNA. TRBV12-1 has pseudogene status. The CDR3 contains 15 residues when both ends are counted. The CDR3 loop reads CASSSVGTGTNTIYF.

CDR3 DNA: TGTGCCAGCAGACCGGACAGGGGCAATCAGCCCCAGCATTTT. Protein product: CASRPDRGNQPQHF. The V and J genes are TRBV2 and TRBJ1-5; 8 nucleotides match TRBD1. The CDR3 runs to 14 residues. Germline V gene data show CDR1 as SNHLY and CDR2 as FYNNEI. V was clipped by 6 bases and J by 2 bases; unmatched bases: 3.

The DNA for the CDR3 is TGTGCCAGCAGCTTATATGGGGGGACCGGTACGCAGTATTTT. Its translation is CASSLYGGTGTQYF. V and J are TRBV7-3 and TRBJ2-3, with a weak D call TRBD2 (6 bases). The CDR3 has 14 residues. V lost 2 bases, J lost 8 bases, and 14 bases lay in between. Germline CDR1 SGHTA, CDR2 FQGTGA.

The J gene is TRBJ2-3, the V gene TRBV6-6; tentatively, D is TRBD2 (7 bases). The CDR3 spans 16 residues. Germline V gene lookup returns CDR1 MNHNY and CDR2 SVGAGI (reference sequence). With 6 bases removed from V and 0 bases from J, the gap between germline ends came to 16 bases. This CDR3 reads CASSVRRGGSTDTQYF. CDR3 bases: TGTGCCAGCAGCGTACGGAGGGGGGGAAGCACAGATACGCAGTATTTT.

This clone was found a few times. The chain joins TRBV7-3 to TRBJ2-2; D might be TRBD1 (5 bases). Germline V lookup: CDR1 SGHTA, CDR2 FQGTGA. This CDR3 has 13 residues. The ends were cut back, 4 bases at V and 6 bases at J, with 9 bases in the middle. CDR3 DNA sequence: TGTGCCAGCAGCTCGACAGTGTCCGGGGAGCTGTTTTTT. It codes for CASSSTVSGELFF.

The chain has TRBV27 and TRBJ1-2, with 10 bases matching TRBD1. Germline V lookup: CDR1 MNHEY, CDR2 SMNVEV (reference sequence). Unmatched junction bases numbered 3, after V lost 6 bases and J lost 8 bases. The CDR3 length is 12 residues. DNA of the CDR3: TGTGCCAGCAGAGGGACAGGGGCCGGCTACACCTTC. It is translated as CASRGTGAGYTF.

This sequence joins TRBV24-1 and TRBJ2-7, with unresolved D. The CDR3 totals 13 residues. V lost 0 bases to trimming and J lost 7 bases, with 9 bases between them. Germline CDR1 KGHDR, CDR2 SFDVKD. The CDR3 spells CATSDLLGQEQYF. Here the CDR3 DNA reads TGTGCCACCAGTGATTTGCTGGGCCAGGAGCAGTACTTC.

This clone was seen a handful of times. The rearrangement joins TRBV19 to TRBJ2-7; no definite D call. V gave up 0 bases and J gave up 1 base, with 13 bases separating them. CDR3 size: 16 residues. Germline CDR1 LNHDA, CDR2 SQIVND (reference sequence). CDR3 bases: TGTGCCAGTAGTATAGATTCGGCCGGCGGATCCTACGAGCAGTACTTC. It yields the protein CASSIDSAGGSYEQYF.

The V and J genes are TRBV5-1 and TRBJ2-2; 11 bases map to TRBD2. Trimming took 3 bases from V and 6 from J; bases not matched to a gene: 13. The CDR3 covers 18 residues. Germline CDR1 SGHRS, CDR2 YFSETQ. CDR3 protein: CASSSLTSGDPGAGELFF. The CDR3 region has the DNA TGCGCCAGCAGCTCCCTGACTAGCGGGGACCCCGGGGCCGGGGAGCTGTTTTTT.

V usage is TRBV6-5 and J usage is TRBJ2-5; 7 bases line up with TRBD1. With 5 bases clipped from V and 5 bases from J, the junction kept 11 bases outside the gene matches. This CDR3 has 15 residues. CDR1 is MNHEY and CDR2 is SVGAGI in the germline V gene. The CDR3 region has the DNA TGTGCCAGCAGTCCCCCGGGACAGCGATCCGAGACCCAGTACTTC. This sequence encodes CASSPPGQRSETQYF.

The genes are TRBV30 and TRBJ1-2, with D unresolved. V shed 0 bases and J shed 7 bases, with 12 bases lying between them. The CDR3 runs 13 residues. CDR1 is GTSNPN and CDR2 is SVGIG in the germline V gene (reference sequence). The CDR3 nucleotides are TGTGCCTGGAGTGTAAACATCGACTTTGGCTACACCTTC. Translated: CAWSVNIDFGYTF.

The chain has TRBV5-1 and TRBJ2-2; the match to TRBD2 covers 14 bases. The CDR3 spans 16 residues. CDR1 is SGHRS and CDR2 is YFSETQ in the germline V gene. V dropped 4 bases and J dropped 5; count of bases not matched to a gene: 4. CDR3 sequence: CASSPTSGGDTGELFF. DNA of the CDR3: TGCGCCAGCAGCCCGACTAGCGGGGGGGATACCGGGGAGCTGTTTTTT.

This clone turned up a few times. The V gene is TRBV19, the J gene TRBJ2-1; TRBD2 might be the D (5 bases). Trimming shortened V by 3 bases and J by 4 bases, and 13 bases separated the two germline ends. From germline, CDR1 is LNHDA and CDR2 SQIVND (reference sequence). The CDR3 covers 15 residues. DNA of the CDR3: TGTGCCAGTAGTATCAGGCGGGCCATTTACAATGAGCAGTTCTTC. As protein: CASSIRRAIYNEQFF. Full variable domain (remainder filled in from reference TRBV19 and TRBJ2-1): DGGITQSPKYLFRKEGQNVTLSCEQNLNHDAMYWYRQDPGQGLRLIYYSQIVNDFQKGDIAEGYSVSREKKESFPLTVTSAQKNPTAFYLCASSIRRAIYNEQFFGPGTRLTVL.

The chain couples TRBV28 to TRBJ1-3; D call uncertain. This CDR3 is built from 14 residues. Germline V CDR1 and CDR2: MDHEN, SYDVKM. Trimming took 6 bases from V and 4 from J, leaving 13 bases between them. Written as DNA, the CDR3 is TGTGCCAGCAGCCAAGAGGCGGAAGGAAACACCATATATTTT. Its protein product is CASSQEAEGNTIYF.

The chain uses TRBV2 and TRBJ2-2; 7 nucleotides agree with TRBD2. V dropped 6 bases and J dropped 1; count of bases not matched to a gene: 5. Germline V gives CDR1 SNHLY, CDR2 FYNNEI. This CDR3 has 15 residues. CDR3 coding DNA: TGTGCCAGCAGGAGAAGCGGGATGAACACCGGGGAGCTGTTTTTT. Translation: CASRRSGMNTGELFF.

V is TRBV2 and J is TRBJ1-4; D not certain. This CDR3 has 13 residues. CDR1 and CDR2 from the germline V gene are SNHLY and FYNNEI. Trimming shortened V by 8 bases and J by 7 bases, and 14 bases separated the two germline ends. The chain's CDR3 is CASSWVPGEKLFF. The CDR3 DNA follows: TGTGCCAGCTCGTGGGTCCCGGGTGAAAAACTGTTTTTT.

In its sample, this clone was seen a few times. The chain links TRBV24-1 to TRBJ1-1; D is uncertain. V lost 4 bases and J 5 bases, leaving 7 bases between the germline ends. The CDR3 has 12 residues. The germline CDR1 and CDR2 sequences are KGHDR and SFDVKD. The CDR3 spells CATSDRGTEAFF. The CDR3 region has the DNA TGTGCCACCAGTGACCGAGGGACTGAAGCTTTCTTT.

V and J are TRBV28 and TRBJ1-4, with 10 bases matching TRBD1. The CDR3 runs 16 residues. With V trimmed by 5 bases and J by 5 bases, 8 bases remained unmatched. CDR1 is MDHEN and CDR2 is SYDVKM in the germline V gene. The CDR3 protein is CASSQTLTGGNEKLFF. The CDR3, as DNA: TGTGCCAGCAGTCAGACTCTGACAGGGGGCAATGAAAAACTGTTTTTT.

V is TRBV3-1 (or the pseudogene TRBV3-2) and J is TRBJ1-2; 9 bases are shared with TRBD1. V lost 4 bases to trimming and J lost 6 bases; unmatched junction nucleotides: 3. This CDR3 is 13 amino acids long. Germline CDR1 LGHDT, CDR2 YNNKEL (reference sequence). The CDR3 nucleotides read TGTGCCAGCAGCCCTCGGACAGGGGATGGCTACACCTTC. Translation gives CASSPRTGDGYTF.

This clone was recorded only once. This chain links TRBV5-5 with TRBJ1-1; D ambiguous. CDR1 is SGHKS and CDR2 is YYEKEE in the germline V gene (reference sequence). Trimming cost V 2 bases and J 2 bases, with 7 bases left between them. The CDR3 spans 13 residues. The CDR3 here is CASSLGLNTEAFF. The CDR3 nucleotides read TGTGCCAGCAGCTTAGGACTAAACACTGAAGCTTTCTTT.

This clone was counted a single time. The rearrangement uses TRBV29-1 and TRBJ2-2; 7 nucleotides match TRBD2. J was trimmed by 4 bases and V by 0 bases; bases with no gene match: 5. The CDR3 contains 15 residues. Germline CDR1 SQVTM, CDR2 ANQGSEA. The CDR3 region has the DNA TGCAGCGTTGAAGACCGGGGGGTACCCACCGGGGAGCTGTTTTTT. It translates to CSVEDRGVPTGELFF.

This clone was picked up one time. As DNA, the CDR3 is TGTGCCAGCAGCGAGTCGCTTCTGGGGGAGGGTAACACCGGGGAGCTGTTTTTT. Protein sequence: CASSESLLGEGNTGELFF. The chain is built from TRBV7-8 and TRBJ2-2; 7 nucleotides match TRBD2. V shed 5 bases, J shed 2 bases, and the junction held 14 bases outside the gene matches. This CDR3 region has 18 residues. Germline-derived CDR1 and CDR2 are SGHVS and FQNEAQ.

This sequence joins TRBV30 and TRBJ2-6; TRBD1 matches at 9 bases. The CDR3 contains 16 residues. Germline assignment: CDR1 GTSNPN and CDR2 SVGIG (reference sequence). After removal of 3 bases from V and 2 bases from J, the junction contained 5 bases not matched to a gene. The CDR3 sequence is CAWRRTGVAGANVLTF. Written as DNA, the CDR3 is TGTGCCTGGAGACGGACAGGGGTGGCTGGGGCCAACGTCCTGACTTTC.